These T cell receptor beta chains were read from a single sample in a study of CD8 T cells in ankylosing spondylitis. TCRdb re-derived calls from the 5' RACE reads in MiXCR, one entry per CDR3 protein. Of roughly 440,000 distinct CDR3 sequences in the sample, over 15% were seen once. The sequencing input was blood, either unsorted or a sorted T cell fraction (not recorded which). These receptor sequences come from a male donor with ankylosing spondylitis. The CDR3 runs from the conserved cysteine through the conserved F or W. A D gene is named only where the DNA matches it firmly. The listing skips clone size in some rows; elsewhere it reads once, few, many or a size class.

v_call	clone_size	j_call	d_call	cdr3_nt	cdr3_aa
TRBV6-1	few	TRBJ2-1	.	TGTGCCAGCAGTGCTACCCCGGGATTCCTCTCAATTGAGCAGTTCTTC	CASSATPGFLSIEQFF
TRBV12-3/TRBV12-4	few	TRBJ1-5	.	TGTGCCAGCAGTTTCTATGGTCAGCCCCAGCATTTT	CASSFYGQPQHF
TRBV4-3	many	TRBJ1-1	.	TGCGCCAGCAGCCAGGGTAGGAACACTGAAGCTTTCTTT	CASSQGRNTEAFF
TRBV7-2	many	TRBJ1-4	TRBD1	TGTGCCAGCAGCTCGAACAGGGGGAGAAATGAAAAACTGTTTTTT	CASSSNRGRNEKLFF
TRBV16	few	TRBJ2-1	.	TGTGCCAGCAGCCCACTTAGCGGGCATACGGGGGGCGATGAGCAGTTCTTC	CASSPLSGHTGGDEQFF
TRBV6-5	few	TRBJ2-1	.	TGTGCCAGCAGTTACCGACAGTTTACAAATGAGCAGTTCTTC	CASSYRQFTNEQFF
TRBV29-1	.	TRBJ2-1	TRBD2	TGCAGCGCCCGCGGGGGGAGCTCCTACAATGAGCAGTTCTTC	CSARGGSSYNEQFF
TRBV7-2	few	TRBJ2-3	.	TGTGCCAGCAGCTGGAGGACACCTAGCACAGATACGCAGTATTTT	CASSWRTPSTDTQYF
TRBV18	many	TRBJ2-3	.	TGTGCCAGCAGTCCCGGCAGCACAGATACGCAGTATTTT	CASSPGSTDTQYF
TRBV10-1	few	TRBJ2-1	TRBD2	TGCGCCAGCAAAAAAGCGGGGGGTCGCTCCTACAATGAGCAGTTCTTC	CASKKAGGRSYNEQFF
TRBV2	.	TRBJ1-2	.	TGTGCCAGCAGTGAATGGGGGGCAGACTATGGCTACACCTTC	CASSEWGADYGYTF
TRBV5-1	few	TRBJ2-5	TRBD2	TGCGCCAGCAGTTTCGGACTAGCAGCCGAGACCCAGTACTTC	CASSFGLAAETQYF
TRBV13	.	TRBJ1-1	.	TGTGCCAGCAGTTTTACCGGGTTAAGAACTGAAGCTTTCTTT	CASSFTGLRTEAFF
TRBV10-3	few	TRBJ2-7	TRBD2	TGTGCCATCAGTGTTGGTAGCGGGACGTACGAGCAGTACTTC	CAISVGSGTYEQYF
TRBV5-1	many	TRBJ2-7	TRBD1	TGCGCCAGCCGAGGACAGGGGTTCGACGAGCAGTACTTC	CASRGQGFDEQYF
TRBV2	.	TRBJ2-5	.	TGTGCCAGCATGACAGGGGCTCGGGCTAGCGGAGAGACCCAGTACTTC	CASMTGARASGETQYF
TRBV11-2	few	TRBJ1-2	TRBD1	TGTGCCAGCAGCGGACAATACTCAGGGGGAGGCTACACCTTC	CASSGQYSGGGYTF
TRBV24-1	few	TRBJ2-2	.	TGTGCCACCAGTGCTCGGCGGATTTGGGGAGACGTCGGGGAGCTGTTTTTT	CATSARRIWGDVGELFF